This T cell receptor beta chain was captured by sequencing in a study of T cell repertoires in cytomegalovirus infection. The wider study: It can be stated that public TCR beta signatures indicated CMV infection as well as a matching HLA type.

In the case of this clonotype: Its target is not known.

TCRdb called the reads again in MiXCR, with one record for every CDR3 protein. Here the sample spans about 740,000 distinct CDR3 sequences, less than 40% being singletons. Germline-derived CDR1 and CDR2 are SEHNR and FQNEAQ (reference sequence). The length of the CDR3 is 14 residues. Trimming removed 5 bases from V and 7 bases from J, with 12 bases in between. Study-wide results and caveats: The cumulative frequency of public TCR beta families identified carriers of CMV plus the relevant HLA. Dominating the ex vivo response were TCR beta clonotypes that were CMV-specific and HLA-C-restricted.

The origin of this receptor is a human donor in good health (CMV status not recorded). Some clones in this sample may be carry-over from other donors' samples. V and J are TRBV7-9 and TRBJ1-6; D is unclear. Sequencing was carried out using PBMCs. The CDR3 DNA sequence: TGTGCCAGCAGCCACCCCGACCCGAATTCACCCCTCCACTTT. As protein: CASSHPDPNSPLHF.